The 13 T cell receptor beta chains presented below share a single source sample, sequenced in a study of blood T cell repertoires in COVID-19. Using immunoSEQ multiplex PCR, the repertoire was profiled, and TCRdb retains in-frame clones only, with some absent. The sample includes some 20,000 clones, around 89% of them seen just once. The sample taken for sequencing was peripheral blood. These receptors all come from a woman aged 60-70 years with active COVID-19.

The DNA for the CDR3 is TGTGCCAGCACCGCCAGGGGCATGAACACTGAAGCTTTCTTT. Protein: CASTARGMNTEAFF. The rearrangement uses TRBV3-1 (or the pseudogene TRBV3-2) and TRBJ1-1; tentatively, D is TRBD1 (6 bases). The germline V gene encodes CDR1 LGHDT and CDR2 YNNKEL (reference sequence). The V end was cut by 7 bases, the J end by 0 bases, with 12 bases between. CDR3 length: 14 residues.

This chain links TRBV5-1 with TRBJ2-5; D unclear. The CDR3 has 13 residues. V gave up 7 bases and J gave up 3 bases, with 13 bases separating them. Per the germline V gene, CDR1 is SGHRS and CDR2 is YFSETQ. The CDR3 loop is CASRDRKKETQYF. The CDR3 DNA is TGCGCCAGCCGAGATCGTAAGAAAGAGACCCAGTACTTC.

This chain connects TRBV19 to TRBJ2-1; TRBD2 aligns across 15 bases. The V gene's germline CDR1 is LNHDA and CDR2 SQIVND (reference sequence). The J segment lost 8 bases and the V segment lost 1 base, leaving 3 bases of the junction unmatched. The CDR3 spans 16 residues. CDR3 residues: CASSIGTSGGAYEQFF. CDR3 bases: TGTGCCAGTAGTATAGGGACTAGCGGGGGGGCCTATGAGCAGTTCTTC.

The CDR3, as DNA: TGTGCCACCAGCAGAGTTGAACGGGGGTGGAGGGACTACGAGCAGTACTTC. Amino acid sequence: CATSRVERGWRDYEQYF. The chain recombines TRBV15 with TRBJ2-7; possible D gene TRBD2, 6 bases. V lost 1 base and J 3 bases, leaving 19 bases between the germline ends. Per the germline V gene, CDR1 is LNHNV and CDR2 is YYDKDF (reference sequence). The CDR3 contains 17 residues.

V gene TRBV3-1 (or the pseudogene TRBV3-2) combines with J gene TRBJ2-3, with 8 bases identical to TRBD2. Germline V CDR1 and CDR2: LGHDT, YNNKEL (reference sequence). Trimming at V came to 0 bases and at J to 1 base, leaving 12 bases not matched to a gene. The CDR3 covers 19 residues. The CDR3 protein is CASSQERWAGGPGTDTQYF. The CDR3 DNA reads TGTGCCAGCAGCCAAGAAAGGTGGGCGGGGGGTCCCGGCACAGATACGCAGTATTTT.

The CDR3 DNA follows: TGCGCCAGCAGCTTGGGACACCTCTCCTACGAGCAGTACTTC. This codes for CASSLGHLSYEQYF. The genes are TRBV5-1 and TRBJ2-7; D not certain. Germline CDR1 is SGHRS and CDR2 is YFSETQ. This CDR3 contains 14 residues. Between the trimmed V and J ends, which lost 0 bases and 0 bases, there was a span of 7 bases.

The V gene is TRBV6-1, the J gene TRBJ2-1; 10 bases map to TRBD2. J gave up 8 bases and V 3 bases, and 19 bases lay outside the gene matches. Germline V gene sequence: CDR1 MNHNS, CDR2 SASEGT. The CDR3 is made up of 19 amino acids. The CDR3 region is CASSEAPGLAGVLGDEQFF. CDR3 in DNA: TGTGCCAGCAGTGAGGCCCCGGGGCTAGCGGGGGTTTTAGGTGATGAGCAGTTCTTC.

The chain couples TRBV7-9 to TRBJ2-7; TRBD1 matches 7 bases. With V trimmed by 0 bases and J by 5 bases, 10 bases remained unmatched. CDR3 length equals 16 residues. Germline lookup yields CDR1 SEHNR and CDR2 FQNEAQ (reference sequence). The CDR3 coding sequence is TGTGCCAGCAGCTTAGCGGCCTCCCGGGACAGAGACGAGCAGTACTTC. It translates to CASSLAASRDRDEQYF.

The rearrangement joins TRBV2 to TRBJ2-7; TRBD1 aligns across 9 bases. This CDR3 region has 15 residues. The V segment lost 1 base and the J segment 0 bases; nucleotides outside the gene matches: 1. Germline-derived CDR1 and CDR2 are SNHLY and FYNNEI. DNA of the CDR3: TGTGCCAGCAGTGAAGGGGGACAGGGCTCCTACGAGCAGTACTTC. Amino acids: CASSEGGQGSYEQYF.

The chain uses TRBV6-5 and TRBJ1-6; D uncertain. The germline CDR1 and CDR2 sequences are MNHEY and SVGAGI. The CDR3 consists of 14 residues. The V and J ends lost 0 bases and 7 bases respectively, with 7 bases between them. CDR3 sequence: CASSYSSGNSPLHF. The DNA for the CDR3 is TGTGCCAGCAGTTACTCGTCCGGGAATTCACCCCTCCACTTT.

The chain uses TRBV5-1 and TRBJ1-4; D remains ambiguous. The germline CDR1 and CDR2 sequences are SGHRS and YFSETQ. CDR3 length equals 14 residues. Trimming took 4 bases from V and 0 from J, leaving 7 bases between them. Here the CDR3 DNA reads TGCGCCAGCAGCCTACTAGCAACTAATGAAAAACTGTTTTTT. Protein: CASSLLATNEKLFF.

The V gene is TRBV7-9, the J gene TRBJ2-2; possible D gene TRBD1, 5 bases. The CDR3 loop spans 15 amino acids. Germline V CDR1 and CDR2: SEHNR, FQNEAQ (reference sequence). V was clipped by 5 bases and J by 5 bases, with 15 bases between them. The chain's CDR3 is CASSPWGESTGELFF. The CDR3 region has the DNA TGTGCCAGCAGCCCGTGGGGCGAGTCTACCGGGGAGCTGTTTTTT. Using reference TRBV7-9 and TRBJ2-2 for the parts outside the CDR3, the full variable domain is DTGVSQNPRHKITKRGQNVTFRCDPISEHNRLYWYRQTLGQGPEFLTYFQNEAQLEKSRLLSDRFSAERPKGSFSTLEIQRTEQGDSAMYLCASSPWGESTGELFFGEGSRLTVL.

The chain has TRBV5-6 and TRBJ2-7; D is ambiguous. Germline-derived CDR1 and CDR2 are SGHDT and YYEEEE. The CDR3 is 14 amino acids. V dropped 0 bases and J dropped 1 base, with 8 bases sitting between them. CDR3 nucleotides: TGTGCCAGCAGCTTGGGAGGATCGTCCTACGAGCAGTACTTC. Residues: CASSLGGSSYEQYF.